The 24 T cell receptor beta chains below were found in one sample sequenced in a study of T cells in Graves' hyperthyroidism and ophthalmopathy. RNA transcripts provided the source from which TCR beta CDR3 regions were amplified. Using the HTBI primer set, a first-round RT-PCR was run on the TCR CDR3. Via MiXCR, TCRdb re-called the multiplex PCR reads, giving one row per CDR3 protein. The repertoire holds approximately 500,000 distinct CDR3 sequences, with 40% to 55% as singletons. The sample taken for sequencing was peripheral blood or thyroid tissue (not recorded which). These receptors came from a woman aged 18-29 years with Graves' hyperthyroidism.

The chain combines TRBV5-5 with TRBJ2-1, with 13 bases fitting TRBD2. CDR1 is SGHKS and CDR2 is YYEKEE in the germline V gene (reference sequence). The CDR3 is 15 amino acids. After removal of 0 bases from V and 9 bases from J, the junction contained 3 bases not matched to a gene. Here the CDR3 reads CASSLGTSGSSEQFF. In DNA form, the CDR3 reads TGTGCCAGCAGCTTGGGGACTAGCGGGAGTAGTGAGCAGTTCTTC.

This sequence joins TRBV12-3 or TRBV12-4 and TRBJ2-2; D perhaps matches TRBD2 (6 bases). Between the trimmed V and J ends, which lost 6 bases and 6 bases, there was a span of 20 bases. The CDR3 has 16 amino acids. Here the CDR3 DNA reads TGTGCCAGCAGCCAAGCCGGGAGCACGAGGGCCGGGGAGCTGTTTTTT. Translation: CASSQAGSTRAGELFF.

The genes are TRBV24-1 and TRBJ2-3; 9 bases map to TRBD2. The CDR3 loop spans 16 amino acids. Trimming took 3 bases from V and 5 from J; bases not matched to a gene: 8. The germline V gene has CDR1 KGHDR and CDR2 SFDVKD. CDR3 coding DNA: TGTGCCACCAGTGATCCGGGACTAGCAGACCAAGATACGCAGTATTTT. Translation gives CATSDPGLADQDTQYF.

As regards this clonotype: With a much larger clone just one base away, this may be a read error. The rearrangement joins TRBV5-4 to TRBJ1-5; 8 positions agree with TRBD1. The CDR3 has 18 amino acids. CDR1 SGHNT and CDR2 YYREEE come from the germline V gene (reference sequence). The CDR3 spells CAGSLEQGGGYSNQPQHF. The CDR3 DNA reads TGTGCCGGCAGCTTGGAACAGGGGGGAGGATATAGCAATCAGCCCCAGCATTTT. Supplemented by reference TRBV5-4 and TRBJ1-5, the full variable domain reads ETGVTQSPTHLIKTRGQQVTLRCSSQSGHNTVSWYQQALGQGPQFIFQYYREEENGRGNFPPRFSGLQFPNYSSELNVNALELDDSALYLCAGSLEQGGGYSNQPQHFGDGTRLSIL.

Of note for this clonotype: This may be a read error, as it is one base from a much larger clone. V gene TRBV4-1 combines with J gene TRBJ2-2; D might be TRBD2 (5 bases). The CDR3 extends over 12 amino acids. In germline, CDR1 is MGHRA, CDR2 YSYEKL. CDR3 bases: TGCGCCAGCAGCCTCGAGGTCGGGGAGCTGTCTTTT. Amino acid sequence: CASSLEVGELSF.

About this clonotype: Possible read error: a much larger clone is one base away. The chain recombines TRBV19 with TRBJ2-6; tentatively, D is TRBD1 (5 bases). Per the germline V gene, CDR1 is LNHDA and CDR2 is SQIVND (reference sequence). This CDR3 contains 14 residues. CDR3 residues: CASGSGSGANVLAF. Here the CDR3 DNA reads TGTGCCAGTGGTTCGGGCTCTGGGGCCAACGTCCTGGCTTTC.

The genes are TRBV27 and TRBJ1-5, with a weak D call TRBD1 (6 bases). Between the trimmed V and J ends, which lost 0 bases and 2 bases, there was a span of 20 bases. CDR3 length: 19 residues. CDR1 MNHEY and CDR2 SMNVEV come from the germline V gene (reference sequence). CDR3 region: CASSLSRSSYRDGNQPQHF. The CDR3 nucleotides are TGTGCCAGCAGTTTATCGAGGAGTTCCTACAGGGATGGCAATCAGCCCCAGCATTTT.

The chain has TRBV9 and TRBJ2-6; D might be TRBD1 (5 bases). CDR3 length: 12 residues. V was shortened by 7 bases and J by 3 bases, with 5 bases between the two germline ends. The germline V gene has CDR1 SGDLS and CDR2 YYNGEE. The CDR3 protein is CASQGGANVLTF. In DNA form, the CDR3 reads TGTGCCAGCCAGGGTGGGGCCAACGTCCTGACTTTC.

The chain links TRBV2 to TRBJ2-7; tentatively, D is TRBD1 (6 bases). Trimming took off 6 bases at V and 0 bases at J, with 12 bases between the two ends. There are 14 residues in the CDR3. Germline assignment: CDR1 SNHLY and CDR2 FYNNEI. The CDR3 DNA reads TGTGCCAGCAGCGAGGGGACATACTCCTACGAGCAGTACTTC. Protein: CASSEGTYSYEQYF.

This clonotype showed up just a few times. This chain uses TRBV29-1 with TRBJ1-2, with TRBD1 matching over 7 bases. This CDR3 region has 12 residues. With 3 bases clipped from V and 6 bases from J, the junction kept 4 bases outside the gene matches. Germline values: CDR1 SQVTM, CDR2 ANQGSEA. DNA for the CDR3: TGCAGCGTTGATAGGGGGCTACATGGCTACACCTTC. Protein sequence: CSVDRGLHGYTF.

This clonotype came up many times. J is TRBJ1-5 and V is TRBV2; D gene uncertain. CDR1 is SNHLY and CDR2 is FYNNEI in the germline V gene. The CDR3 runs 13 residues. Trimming took off 3 bases at V and 6 bases at J, with 9 bases between the two ends. CDR3 protein: CASSDGLGQPQHF. For the CDR3, the DNA is TGTGCCAGCAGTGATGGGTTAGGTCAGCCCCAGCATTTT.

This CDR3 is CASSEDRGGLAGVNEQYF. The CDR3 DNA follows: TGTGCCAGCAGCGAGGACAGGGGAGGACTAGCGGGAGTGAACGAGCAGTACTTC. The rearrangement links TRBV7-9 to TRBJ2-7, with 13 bases matching TRBD2. Germline V lookup: CDR1 SEHNR, CDR2 FQNEAQ (reference sequence). Trimming at V came to 5 bases and at J to 5 bases, leaving 15 bases not matched to a gene. CDR3 length: 18 residues. The full variable domain, its missing parts supplied by reference TRBV7-9 and TRBJ2-7, is DTGVSQNPRHKITKRGQNVTFRCDPISEHNRLYWYRQTLGQGPEFLTYFQNEAQLEKSRLLSDRFSAERPKGSFSTLEIQRTEQGDSAMYLCASSEDRGGLAGVNEQYFGPGTRLTVT.

This clonotype was observed at least ten times. The gene calls are TRBV19 and TRBJ2-5; no clear D. Germline values: CDR1 LNHDA, CDR2 SQIVND (reference sequence). This CDR3 is 11 amino acids long. V was clipped by 6 bases and J by 3 bases, with 5 bases between them. The CDR3 coding sequence is TGTGCCAGTAGATTTAAAGAGACCCAGTACTTC. This sequence encodes CASRFKETQYF.

This clonotype was seen only a few times. The chain is built from TRBV12-3 or TRBV12-4 and TRBJ2-5, with unresolved D. The length of the CDR3 is 9 residues. Trimming removed 3 bases from V and 9 bases from J, with 2 bases in between. The CDR3 DNA is TGTGCCAGCAGTTTTTCCCAGTACTTC. Residues: CASSFSQYF.

On this clonotype itself: This likely comes from a read error, as the CDR3 has no conserved phenylalanine or tryptophan at its end. It is unclear where the CDR3 begins or ends on the DNA, so no DNA is shown, and the CDR3 is as TCRdb lists it. This CDR3 reads CSTGQTNTEALL. The chain links TRBV29-1 to TRBJ1-1; the table names TRBD1, a call not compared with the DNA. The CDR3 contains 12 residues when both ends are counted. CDR1 and CDR2 from the germline V gene are SQVTM and ANQGSEA.

The CDR3 DNA sequence: TGTGCCAGCAGCAGCGCGGGAGAGTACACCGGGGAGCTGTTTTTT. It codes for CASSSAGEYTGELFF. The rearrangement joins TRBV7-2 to TRBJ2-2; 7 bases match TRBD2. The CDR3 extends over 15 amino acids. Germline assignment: CDR1 SGHTA and CDR2 FQGNSA. J lost 3 bases, V lost 5 bases, and 6 bases had no gene match.

A note on this clonotype: Possible read error: a much larger clone is one base away. This chain uses TRBV19 with TRBJ1-2; D is unclear. The length of the CDR3 is 14 residues. The germline V gene has CDR1 LNHDA and CDR2 SQIVND (reference sequence). The CDR3: CASSIVSGSYGHTF. The DNA for the CDR3 is TGTGCCAGTAGTATAGTCAGCGGCAGCTATGGCCACACCTTC.

V gene TRBV11-2 combines with J gene TRBJ2-2; 7 bases map to TRBD2. The CDR3 is 15 residues long. Unmatched junction bases numbered 9, after V lost 5 bases and J lost 6 bases. Germline CDR1 is SGHAT and CDR2 is FQNNGV. The CDR3 loop is CASSPRPGGSGELFF. As DNA, the CDR3 is TGTGCCAGCAGCCCACGACCGGGGGGTTCCGGGGAGCTGTTTTTT.

The sample holds many counts of this clonotype. This chain links TRBV6-2 or TRBV6-3 with TRBJ1-2; 7 bases agree with TRBD1. After removal of 7 bases from V and 5 bases from J, the junction contained 10 bases not matched to a gene. This CDR3 region has 14 residues. The V gene's germline CDR1 is MNHEY and CDR2 SVGEGT. DNA for the CDR3: TGTGCCAGCACCCAAGACAGGGTAACTTATGGCTACACCTTC. This codes for CASTQDRVTYGYTF.

The chain has TRBV24-1 and TRBJ1-2; 9 bases are shared with TRBD1. The CDR3 has 15 residues. V dropped 5 bases and J dropped 1; count of bases not matched to a gene: 4. Germline lookup yields CDR1 KGHDR and CDR2 SFDVKD. The chain's CDR3 is CATSARDRDNYGYTF. CDR3 nucleotides: TGTGCCACCAGTGCACGGGACAGGGATAACTATGGCTACACCTTC.

V and J are TRBV6-2 or TRBV6-3 and TRBJ2-5; 11 bases agree with TRBD1. CDR1 MNHEY and CDR2 SVGEGT come from the germline V gene. CDR3 length: 18 residues. The J segment lost 4 bases and the V segment lost 1 base, leaving 11 bases of the junction unmatched. Written as DNA, the CDR3 is TGTGCCAGCAGTTACTTCCTGGGCTGGACAGGGGGCGCAGAGACCCAGTACTTC. As protein: CASSYFLGWTGGAETQYF.

This clonotype was seen a single time. Lacking the conserved final phenylalanine or tryptophan, this CDR3 likely reflects a read error. This chain joins TRBV11-1 and TRBJ2-2; D might be TRBD2 (5 bases). Germline CDR1 SGHAT, CDR2 FQDESV (reference sequence). CDR3 length: 13 amino acids. The V and J ends lost 8 bases and 7 bases respectively, with 14 bases between them. Here the CDR3 reads CASPQEVGGELFL. DNA of the CDR3: TGTGCCAGCCCTCAGGAGGTTGGCGGGGAGCTGTTTCTT.

The J gene is TRBJ2-1, the V gene TRBV5-1; 13 nucleotides align to TRBD2. The J segment lost 6 bases and the V segment lost 4 bases, leaving 7 bases of the junction unmatched. The CDR3 sequence is 16 residues long. CDR1 and CDR2 (germline): SGHRS, YFSETQ. The CDR3 DNA is TGCGCCAGCAGCCGGCAGGGACTAGCGGGAAGCAATGAGCAGTTCTTC. This codes for CASSRQGLAGSNEQFF.

The chain employs TRBV12-3 or TRBV12-4 and TRBJ1-4, with D unresolved. V dropped 2 bases and J dropped 14 bases, with 3 bases sitting between them. The CDR3 runs 9 residues. The CDR3 reads CASSLRLFF. In nucleotides, the CDR3 is TGTGCCAGCAGTTTACGGCTGTTTTTT.